This entry features one T cell receptor (beta chain) sequence. No antigen is known for it. This entry comes from a study of cytomegalovirus exposure and HLA in healthy donors. Points from the study as a whole: Per published reports, the classifier diagnosed cytomegalovirus status with high specificity and sensitivity.

The CDR3 covers 14 residues. Trimming left V 5 bases short and J 0 bases short, with 10 bases between. The germline V gene encodes CDR1 MNHNY and CDR2 SVGAGI (reference sequence). Repertoires were generated with immunoSEQ multiplex PCR, while TCRdb's copy carries only in-frame clones and drops some. The sample carries more than 110,000 clones, approximately 87% recorded once. The sequence was collected from a man between 18 and 35 years old in good health and CMV-seronegative. The chain couples TRBV6-6 to TRBJ1-2; possibly TRBD1 for D (5 bases). Source material: PBMCs. CDR3 region: CASSLGGANYGYTF. For the CDR3, the DNA is TGTGCCAGCAGTCTCGGGGGAGCTAACTATGGCTACACCTTC.